These 32 T cell receptor beta chains share one sample of origin, sequenced in a study of shared clonotypes between healthy human individuals. Clones were sequenced by immunoSEQ multiplex PCR, and TCRdb holds only the in-frame ones, with some missing. Found here are nearly 1 million clones, approximately 80% of them singletons; the top ten hold roughly 1.5%. The specimen was memory CD4+ T cells sorted from blood. Indicated subset: CD45RA-negative fraction. All receptors come from a man younger than 35 in good health.

The chain employs TRBV19 and TRBJ2-7; 12 bases map to TRBD2. The CDR3 is 16 residues long. The V gene end was trimmed by 4 bases and the J gene end by 3 bases; junction bases not matched to a gene: 7. The germline V gene has CDR1 LNHDA and CDR2 SQIVND (reference sequence). CDR3 protein: CASSTRRLAGVYEQYF. The CDR3 DNA is TGTGCCAGTAGTACCAGACGACTAGCGGGAGTCTACGAGCAGTACTTC.

The gene calls are TRBV10-3 and TRBJ2-3; 7 bases line up with TRBD2. J was trimmed by 2 bases and V by 6 bases; bases with no gene match: 5. The CDR3 sequence is 14 residues long. Germline CDR1 ENHRY, CDR2 SYGVKD. CDR3 sequence (DNA): TGTGCCATCAGGCTAGCGGAGAACACAGATACGCAGTATTTT. Its translation is CAIRLAENTDTQYF.

The table lists this clone with a count of one. This chain connects TRBV21-1 to TRBJ1-4; TRBD1, as called in the table, went unchecked against the DNA. TRBV21-1 is reported as a pseudogene. The CDR3 covers 17 residues. CDR3 sequence: CASSKDKAGATNEKLFF. CDR3 bases: TGTGCCAGCAGCAAAGACAAGGCAGGTGCAACTAATGAAAAACTGTTTTTT.

V usage is TRBV28 and J usage is TRBJ2-4; perhaps TRBD2 as D (5 bases). The V gene's germline CDR1 is MDHEN and CDR2 SYDVKM. Trimming took 7 bases from V and 5 from J, leaving 12 bases between them. This CDR3 is built from 13 residues. The CDR3 nucleotides read TGTGCCAGCAACGGGGTGGTCCAAAACATTCAGTACTTC. Protein sequence: CASNGVVQNIQYF.

This clone was seen only a few times. V gene TRBV4-3 combines with J gene TRBJ1-6; no reliable D call. V was cut by 3 bases and J by 11 bases, with 8 bases left in between. Germline CDR1 LGHNA, CDR2 YSLEER. This CDR3 region has 12 residues. CDR3 bases: TGCGCCAGCAGCCACAATTTGGCACCCCTCCACTTT. Translating gives CASSHNLAPLHF.

The chain employs TRBV27 and TRBJ2-7; possibly TRBD1 for D (5 bases). Trimming pared 3 bases from V and 2 bases from J, leaving 17 bases between. Germline CDR1 reads MNHEY; CDR2 reads SMNVEV (reference sequence). The CDR3 has 16 amino acids. The CDR3 sequence is CASSFHRKGATYEQYF. In DNA, the CDR3 is TGTGCCAGCAGTTTTCACCGGAAAGGGGCCACCTACGAGCAGTACTTC.

This clone was picked up many times. The genes are TRBV7-9 and TRBJ2-1; 7 bases agree with TRBD1. The CDR3 covers 14 residues. Trimming cost V 3 bases and J 8 bases; bases outside gene matches: 7. Germline lookup yields CDR1 SEHNR and CDR2 FQNEAQ (reference sequence). CDR3 protein: CASSFRDSPHEQFF. Here the CDR3 DNA reads TGTGCCAGCAGCTTCCGGGACAGTCCGCATGAGCAGTTCTTC.

This clone was observed once. The V and J genes are TRBV6-5 and TRBJ1-4; no definite D call. V lost 6 bases to trimming and J lost 2 bases, with 13 bases between them. The germline V gene encodes CDR1 MNHEY and CDR2 SVGAGI. This CDR3 region has 15 residues. The CDR3 nucleotides are TGTGCCAGCAGCCCGGGAGGGTCGACTAATGAAAAACTGTTTTTT. Encoded protein: CASSPGGSTNEKLFF.

The chain joins TRBV6-1 to TRBJ2-7, with D possibly called TRBD1 or TRBD2 (5 bases each). CDR3 length: 14 amino acids. Germline-derived CDR1 and CDR2 are MNHNS and SASEGT. V gave up 5 bases and J gave up 5 bases, with 16 bases separating them. Here the CDR3 reads CASSRDRGSNEQYF. The CDR3 nucleotides read TGTGCCAGCAGTCGGGACCGAGGAAGCAACGAGCAGTACTTC.

The V and J genes are TRBV7-2 and TRBJ2-2, with 7 bases aligning to TRBD2. The CDR3 sequence is 15 residues long. The J segment lost 1 base and the V segment lost 5 bases, leaving 4 bases of the junction unmatched. Per the germline V gene, CDR1 is SGHTA and CDR2 is FQGNSA. CDR3 protein: CASSPLAVNTGELFF. CDR3 DNA sequence: TGTGCCAGCAGCCCGCTAGCGGTGAACACCGGGGAGCTGTTTTTT.

The V gene is TRBV2, the J gene TRBJ1-5, with D possibly being TRBD1 (6 bases). CDR1 is SNHLY and CDR2 is FYNNEI in the germline V gene. The CDR3 length is 11 residues. V shed 7 bases and J shed 11 bases, with 12 bases lying between them. The CDR3 DNA reads as TGTGCCAGCACCCGGGACACCACCCAGCATTTT. It specifies CASTRDTTQHF. The full variable domain, in which reference TRBV2 and TRBJ1-5 provide the parts outside the CDR3, is EPEVTQTPSHQVTQMGQEVILRCVPISNHLYFYWYRQILGQKVEFLVSFYNNEISEKSEIFDDQFSVERPDGSNFTLKIRSTKLEDSAMYFCASTRDTTQHFGDGTRLSIL.

The rearrangement links TRBV10-3 to TRBJ1-1; possible D gene TRBD1, 5 bases. The CDR3 has 14 amino acids. The germline V gene encodes CDR1 ENHRY and CDR2 SYGVKD. V lost 0 bases and J 3 bases, leaving 8 bases between the germline ends. This CDR3 reads CAISESGTDTEAFF. CDR3 coding DNA: TGTGCCATCAGTGAGTCAGGGACGGACACTGAAGCTTTCTTT.

The chain links TRBV21-1 to TRBJ1-2; TRBD1 is the table's D call and was not checked against the DNA. TRBV21-1 is annotated as a pseudogene. The CDR3 has 15 amino acids. The CDR3 is CASSKVPDCCNGYTF. In DNA, the CDR3 is TGTGCCAGCAGCAAAGTCCCAGATTGCTGTAATGGCTACACCTTC.

A single count supports this clone. This chain connects TRBV2 to TRBJ2-1; no reliable D call. The germline V gene encodes CDR1 SNHLY and CDR2 FYNNEI. The length of the CDR3 is 10 residues. V lost 8 bases and J lost 10, with 9 bases in between. CDR3 protein: CASRRVEQFF. The CDR3 DNA sequence: TGTGCCAGCCGCCGGGTGGAGCAGTTCTTC.

V and J are TRBV5-1 and TRBJ1-3; the D is unclear. Germline V lookup: CDR1 SGHRS, CDR2 YFSETQ. The CDR3 runs 16 residues. V shed 0 bases and J shed 0 bases, with 10 bases lying between them. In DNA form, the CDR3 reads TGCGCCAGCAGCTTGGCACCGGGAGGCTCTGGAAACACCATATATTTT. It translates to CASSLAPGGSGNTIYF.

As regards this clone: Other nucleotide sequences from this sample produce the same CDR3. The rearrangement links TRBV5-1 to TRBJ2-2; D possibly corresponds to TRBD2 (5 bases). V lost 4 bases, J lost 4 bases, and 8 bases lay in between. This CDR3 has 13 residues. Germline CDR1 and CDR2: SGHRS and YFSETQ. The CDR3 sequence: CASSLSGTGELFF. CDR3 sequence (DNA): TGCGCCAGCAGCCTCAGCGGCACCGGGGAGCTGTTTTTT.

V gene TRBV4-1 combines with J gene TRBJ2-3; 9 bases fit TRBD2. The CDR3 totals 16 residues. The germline V gene has CDR1 MGHRA and CDR2 YSYEKL. J gave up 1 base and V 2 bases, and 4 bases lay outside the gene matches. CDR3: CASSQFPSGGTDTQYF. The CDR3 bases are TGCGCCAGCAGCCAATTTCCTAGCGGGGGCACAGATACGCAGTATTTT.

In DNA form, the CDR3 reads TGTGCCACCAGCAGAGCGCAAGGGGTAGGTTCACCCCTCCACTTT. Its translation is CATSRAQGVGSPLHF. This chain uses TRBV15 with TRBJ1-6, with D perhaps TRBD1 (5 bases). The ends were cut back, 1 base at V and 9 bases at J, with 13 bases in the middle. Germline V CDR1 and CDR2: LNHNV, YYDKDF (reference sequence). The CDR3 spans 15 residues.

This rearrangement joins TRBV9 to TRBJ1-1; 7 bases are a match to TRBD1. Germline V gene data show CDR1 as SGDLS and CDR2 as YYNGEE. The ends lost 3 bases at V and 1 base at J; junction bases unmatched: 6. The CDR3 is made up of 15 amino acids. The CDR3 DNA sequence: TGTGCCAGCAGCGCCTACGGGACAGCGAACACTGAAGCTTTCTTT. Translation gives CASSAYGTANTEAFF.

This clone was observed a few times. The chain is built from TRBV30 and TRBJ1-5; the match to TRBD1 covers 8 bases. The CDR3 has 16 amino acids. Germline V gene lookup returns CDR1 GTSNPN and CDR2 SVGIG (reference sequence). After removal of 5 bases from V and 3 bases from J, the junction contained 12 bases not matched to a gene. Here the CDR3 DNA reads TGTGCCTGGGGGGGAGGACAGGGTACTTTCAATCAGCCCCAGCATTTT. It translates to CAWGGGQGTFNQPQHF.

DNA of the CDR3: TGTGCCAGCAGTACCCCCGGGACAGGTACCTACGAGCAGTACTTC. This sequence encodes CASSTPGTGTYEQYF. The chain combines TRBV27 with TRBJ2-7, with 8 positions matching TRBD1. This CDR3 is built from 15 residues. The ends lost 5 bases at V and 2 bases at J; junction bases unmatched: 8. Germline loops: CDR1 MNHEY, CDR2 SMNVEV (reference sequence).

V and J are TRBV19 and TRBJ1-2; 7 bases align to TRBD1. Germline CDR1 is LNHDA and CDR2 is SQIVND (reference sequence). This CDR3 has 14 residues. The junction had 7 bases not matched to a gene; V was cut back by 8 bases and J by 1 base. Here the CDR3 reads CASQATGSNYGYTF. The CDR3 nucleotides read TGTGCCAGTCAAGCGACAGGGAGTAACTATGGCTACACCTTC. Combining the CDR3 with reference TRBV19 and TRBJ1-2 gives the whole variable domain DGGITQSPKYLFRKEGQNVTLSCEQNLNHDAMYWYRQDPGQGLRLIYYSQIVNDFQKGDIAEGYSVSREKKESFPLTVTSAQKNPTAFYLCASQATGSNYGYTFGSGTRLTVV.

The J gene is TRBJ2-1, the V gene TRBV5-4, with 10 bases identical to TRBD2. This CDR3 region has 16 residues. Germline CDR1 SGHNT, CDR2 YYREEE (reference sequence). The junction had 9 bases not matched to a gene; V was cut back by 0 bases and J by 9 bases. The CDR3 bases are TGTGCCAGCAGCTTGGCCGTCGGTAGCGGGGGGTTTGAGCAGTTCTTC. This gives the protein CASSLAVGSGGFEQFF.

The genes are TRBV27 and TRBJ2-3; TRBD2 agrees at 7 bases. V shed 5 bases, J shed 2 bases, and the junction held 16 bases outside the gene matches. Looked up from germline, CDR1 is MNHEY and CDR2 is SMNVEV (reference sequence). This CDR3 contains 18 residues. The chain's CDR3 is CASSLRPGSGTSTDTQYF. CDR3 in DNA: TGTGCCAGCAGTCTACGACCGGGGAGCGGGACCTCCACAGATACGCAGTATTTT.

This sequence joins TRBV7-2 and TRBJ2-3, with TRBD2 matching over 8 bases. CDR1 is SGHTA and CDR2 is FQGNSA in the germline V gene. V lost 1 base to trimming and J lost 8 bases; unmatched junction nucleotides: 8. The CDR3 covers 15 residues. The CDR3 region is CASSLVGREDGTQYF. CDR3 in DNA: TGTGCCAGCAGCTTAGTCGGGCGGGAGGACGGTACGCAGTATTTT.

This clone was counted a single time. This chain uses TRBV7-9 with TRBJ2-3; D unclear. Germline V gene sequence: CDR1 SEHNR, CDR2 FQNEAQ (reference sequence). CDR3 length: 16 amino acids. V was pared by 1 base and J by 0 bases, with 11 bases between. CDR3 coding DNA: TGTGCCAGCAGCTTAGTCCTAGTGGGTAGCACAGATACGCAGTATTTT. It is translated as CASSLVLVGSTDTQYF. The entire variable domain, with the rest obtained from reference TRBV7-9 and TRBJ2-3, is as follows: DTGVSQNPRHKITKRGQNVTFRCDPISEHNRLYWYRQTLGQGPEFLTYFQNEAQLEKSRLLSDRFSAERPKGSFSTLEIQRTEQGDSAMYLCASSLVLVGSTDTQYFGPGTRLTVL.

This clone was counted a few times. V is TRBV11-2 and J is TRBJ2-5; 9 bases align to TRBD1. Per germline, CDR1 SGHAT and CDR2 FQNNGV. V trimming: 4 bases; J trimming: 5 bases; junction bases outside the gene matches: 5. This CDR3 comprises 14 residues. CDR3 protein: CASSSQGAWETQYF. CDR3 sequence (DNA): TGTGCCAGCAGCTCACAGGGGGCGTGGGAGACCCAGTACTTC.

This chain connects TRBV18 to TRBJ1-2; TRBD1 aligns across 9 bases. J lost 4 bases, V lost 3 bases, and 3 bases had no gene match. The CDR3 length is 14 residues. Germline V lookup: CDR1 KGHSH, CDR2 LQKENI. This CDR3 reads CASSPGQGFYGYTF. The DNA of the CDR3 is TGTGCCAGCTCACCGGGACAGGGATTCTATGGCTACACCTTC.

The chain has TRBV4-2 and TRBJ2-5, with TRBD2 matching over 16 bases. Trimming took 3 bases from V and 0 from J; bases not matched to a gene: 4. CDR1 is LGHNA and CDR2 is YNFKEQ in the germline V gene. The CDR3 has 18 residues. CDR3 sequence reads: CASSQQGLAGGYQETQYF. In nucleotides, the CDR3 is TGTGCCAGCAGCCAGCAGGGACTAGCGGGGGGGTACCAAGAGACCCAGTACTTC.

J is TRBJ2-7 and V is TRBV7-2, with 9 bases matching TRBD2. CDR1 SGHTA and CDR2 FQGNSA come from the germline V gene. This CDR3 contains 14 residues. V was clipped by 5 bases and J by 4 bases; unmatched bases: 6. The CDR3 spells CASSRSGSGYEQYF. In DNA form, the CDR3 reads TGTGCCAGCAGCCGTAGCGGGAGTGGGTACGAGCAGTACTTC.

The gene calls are TRBV28 and TRBJ2-7, with a possible D match to TRBD2 (5 bases). The germline V gene has CDR1 MDHEN and CDR2 SYDVKM. This CDR3 is 11 amino acids long. The V and J ends lost 10 bases and 3 bases respectively, with 10 bases between them. Here the CDR3 reads CATTGVYEQYF. Written as DNA, the CDR3 is TGTGCCACAACCGGGGTCTACGAGCAGTACTTC. The full variable domain, its missing parts supplied by reference TRBV28 and TRBJ2-7, is DVKVTQSSRYLVKRTGEKVFLECVQDMDHENMFWYRQDPGLGLRLIYFSYDVKMKEKGDIPEGYSVSREKKERFSLILESASTNQTSMYLCATTGVYEQYFGPGTRLTVT.

This clone was observed a single time. This rearrangement joins TRBV5-1 to TRBJ2-7, with TRBD1 matching over 11 bases. The CDR3 is made up of 18 amino acids. J was trimmed by 7 bases and V by 2 bases; bases with no gene match: 17. Germline V CDR1 and CDR2: SGHRS, YFSETQ. CDR3 coding DNA: TGCGCCAGCAGCTTTGGGGCCCTACTTGGACAGGGGGCGGAAGAGCAGTACTTC. Protein: CASSFGALLGQGAEEQYF.